Below, 16 T cell receptor beta chains from the same sample are listed, as sequenced in a study of Graves' ophthalmopathy and Graves' hyperthyroidism. TCR beta CDR3 regions were amplified from RNA transcripts. Scientists carried out first-round RT-PCR using HTBI primers and then a second-round multiplex PCR. Each CDR3 protein is one row after TCRdb ran MiXCR on the multiplex PCR reads. The sample lists just over 400,000 distinct CDR3 sequences, roughly 21% occurring once. Sequencing was carried out using peripheral blood. All receptors come from a woman under 30 with stable Graves' hyperthyroidism.

Ten or more counts support this clonotype. The chain recombines TRBV25-1 with TRBJ1-6; 8 bases align to TRBD1. Germline CDR1 MGHDK, CDR2 SYGVNS. J was trimmed by 9 bases and V by 5 bases; bases with no gene match: 6. The CDR3 extends over 14 amino acids. The CDR3 is CASSFGTGGSPLHF. CDR3 coding DNA: TGTGCCAGCAGTTTTGGGACAGGCGGTTCACCCCTCCACTTT.

This clonotype occurred many times. The chain joins TRBV18 to TRBJ1-6, with D perhaps matching TRBD1 (6 bases). Germline V CDR1 and CDR2: KGHSH, LQKENI. V lost 3 bases to trimming and J lost 5 bases, with 8 bases between them. This CDR3 is built from 14 residues. CDR3 in amino acids: CASSPDRNNSPLHF. CDR3 nucleotides: TGTGCCAGCTCACCCGACAGGAATAATTCACCCCTCCACTTT.

Many counts were recorded for this clonotype. The chain employs TRBV15 and TRBJ1-5, with 7 bases aligning to TRBD1. CDR3 length equals 15 residues. In germline, CDR1 is LNHNV, CDR2 YYDKDF (reference sequence). V shed 4 bases and J 2 bases; nucleotides not matched to a gene: 5. The CDR3 nucleotides read TGTGCCACCAGCAAAAGGGGACAGCGCAATCAGCCCCAGCATTTT. Translated: CATSKRGQRNQPQHF.

In this sample, this clonotype turned up many times. The chain is built from TRBV6-1 and TRBJ1-1; TRBD1 matches 8 bases. Looked up from germline, CDR1 is MNHNS and CDR2 is SASEGT. V trimming: 4 bases; J trimming: 1 base; junction bases outside the gene matches: 5. The CDR3 contains 15 residues. DNA of the CDR3: TGTGCCAGCAGTGCAAACAGGGGGACGAACACTGAAGCTTTCTTT. Protein product: CASSANRGTNTEAFF.

The chain uses TRBV24-1 and TRBJ1-5; 9 bases match TRBD1. Trimming took 5 bases from V and 3 from J; bases not matched to a gene: 7. Germline values: CDR1 KGHDR, CDR2 SFDVKD. CDR3 length equals 16 residues. The CDR3 region is CATSGPGTGTNQPQHF. As DNA, the CDR3 is TGTGCCACCAGTGGCCCCGGGACAGGGACCAATCAGCCCCAGCATTTT.

This clonotype was counted ten times or more. The chain is built from TRBV20-1 and TRBJ2-7; TRBD2 matches 12 bases. Germline CDR1 and CDR2: DFQATT and SNEGSKA (reference sequence). V shed 1 base, J shed 3 bases, and the junction held 4 bases outside the gene matches. The CDR3 is 15 amino acids. In DNA form, the CDR3 reads TGCAGTGCTAGAGGAGGACTAGCGGGGATCTACGAGCAGTACTTC. It translates to CSARGGLAGIYEQYF.

This clonotype has more than one count but fewer than ten. The chain combines TRBV4-3 with TRBJ2-7; TRBD1 matches at 8 bases. Germline-derived CDR1 and CDR2 are LGHNA and YSLEER. With V trimmed by 3 bases and J by 2 bases, 6 bases remained unmatched. CDR3 length: 15 residues. In DNA, the CDR3 is TGCGCCAGCAGCCATTCGGGACAGGAGCCCTACGAGCAGTACTTC. As protein: CASSHSGQEPYEQYF.

This clonotype has at least ten counts. The J gene is TRBJ2-3, the V gene TRBV2, with a possible D match to TRBD2 (6 bases). V lost 4 bases, J lost 5 bases, and 31 bases lay in between. Germline CDR1 and CDR2: SNHLY and FYNNEI. The CDR3 sequence is 20 residues long. CDR3 amino acids: CASSAHRLVLAPPDGDTQYF. The CDR3 DNA reads as TGTGCCAGCAGTGCACACAGACTAGTTTTGGCACCCCCGGACGGAGATACGCAGTATTTT.

This clonotype came up many times. This rearrangement joins TRBV28 to TRBJ1-5, with D unclear. Germline V gene sequence: CDR1 MDHEN, CDR2 SYDVKM. The CDR3 runs to 13 residues. The V end lost 11 bases, the J end lost 5 bases, and 16 bases lay between the germline ends. The chain's CDR3 is CAARASLDQPQHF. The CDR3 DNA reads as TGTGCCGCCCGGGCCTCTCTCGATCAGCCCCAGCATTTT.

This clonotype was recorded many times. V usage is TRBV11-2 and J usage is TRBJ2-5; D possibly matches TRBD1 or TRBD2 (5 bases each). This CDR3 contains 14 residues. With 5 bases removed from V and 4 bases from J, the gap between germline ends came to 14 bases. Per the germline V gene, CDR1 is SGHAT and CDR2 is FQNNGV. As DNA, the CDR3 is TGTGCCAGCAGCGCGACCCCGAGGGGAGAGACCCAGTACTTC. This translates into CASSATPRGETQYF.

For the CDR3, the DNA is TGTGCCAGCAGCGGCGTGGGGACAGGGGTAGAACTGCGCTATGGCTACACCTTC. The encoded protein is CASSGVGTGVELRYGYTF. The V and J genes are TRBV9 and TRBJ1-2; TRBD1 agrees at 10 bases. The V segment lost 3 bases and the J segment 4 bases; nucleotides outside the gene matches: 15. CDR1 and CDR2 (germline): SGDLS, YYNGEE. The CDR3 consists of 18 residues. Drawing the rest from reference TRBV9 and TRBJ1-2, the complete variable domain is DSGVTQTPKHLITATGQRVTLRCSPRSGDLSVYWYQQSLDQGLQFLIQYYNGEERAKGNILERFSAQQFPDLHSELNLSSLELGDSALYFCASSGVGTGVELRYGYTFGSGTRLTVV.

This chain joins TRBV7-2 and TRBJ2-7, with D possibly being TRBD2 (5 bases). Germline assignment: CDR1 SGHTA and CDR2 FQGNSA. The CDR3 covers 14 residues. V was clipped by 4 bases and J by 4 bases, with 14 bases between them. The CDR3 nucleotides read TGTGCCAGCAGCTCTGGACTGTCACTGTACGAGCAGTACTTC. Translation: CASSSGLSLYEQYF.

This clonotype showed up many times. This CDR3 reads CASSAHGGRRVELFF. The CDR3 nucleotides read TGTGCCAGTAGTGCGCACGGGGGACGACGAGTGGAGCTGTTTTTT. The V gene is TRBV19, the J gene TRBJ2-2, with D possibly matching TRBD2 (6 bases). Trimming took 5 bases from V and 10 from J, leaving 20 bases between them. The CDR3 runs 15 residues. CDR1 LNHDA and CDR2 SQIVND come from the germline V gene (reference sequence).

This clonotype was detected many times. The V call is TRBV19, the J call TRBJ1-2; D is unclear. The CDR3 length is 14 residues. Germline CDR1 LNHDA, CDR2 SQIVND (reference sequence). Trimming shortened V by 3 bases and J by 4 bases, and 12 bases separated the two germline ends. In nucleotides, the CDR3 is TGTGCCAGTAGTATCGACCTCGCCTCCTATGGCTACACCTTC. The encoded protein is CASSIDLASYGYTF.

This clonotype was recorded only once. The chain has TRBV6-5 and TRBJ1-1; no definite D call. CDR3 size: 13 residues. Trimming removed 2 bases at V and 7 bases at J, with 11 bases between. CDR1 MNHEY and CDR2 SVGAGI come from the germline V gene. This chain's CDR3 is CASSYPTIVEAFF. The CDR3 nucleotides read TGTGCCAGCAGTTACCCTACCATCGTTGAAGCTTTCTTT.

This clonotype was seen repeatedly, ten times or more. The chain has TRBV12-3 or TRBV12-4 and TRBJ2-2; 12 bases line up with TRBD2. Trimming at V came to 6 bases and at J to 4 bases, leaving 12 bases not matched to a gene. The CDR3 runs 18 residues. The CDR3 nucleotides are TGTGCCAGCAGCCGACAAATACTAGCGGGAGGATCCACCGGGGAGCTGTTTTTT. Its protein is CASSRQILAGGSTGELFF.